This is a list of T cell receptor beta chains from one sample in a study of cytomegalovirus exposure and HLA in healthy donors. Only in-frame clones appear in the TCRdb table, and some are missing; sequencing was by immunoSEQ multiplex PCR. The sample consists of approximately 170,000 clones, under 80% of them appearing once. Sequenced sample: PBMCs. The receptor source for this set is a man in his forties or fifties in good health and CMV-seronegative. Both conserved end residues are part of each CDR3. A D gene is named only where the DNA matches it firmly. Expanded clones get a size class; other rows say once, few or many, or leave the size out.

j_call clone_size d_call v_call cdr3_aa cdr3_nt
TRBJ1-6 - - TRBV7-2 CASSLDAGVPLHF TGTGCCAGCAGCTTAGACGCGGGGGTACCCCTCCACTTT
TRBJ1-2 few - TRBV9 CASRPRQGQGYTF TGTGCCAGCAGGCCAAGGCAGGGCCAGGGCTACACCTTC
TRBJ1-4 few - TRBV19 CASSIGPGSTNEKLFF TGTGCCAGTAGTATAGGCCCAGGGTCGACTAATGAAAAACTGTTTTTT
TRBJ1-1 few TRBD1 TRBV6-6 CASSKGQMNTEAFF TGTGCCAGCAGCAAGGGACAGATGAACACTGAAGCTTTCTTT
TRBJ1-2 - TRBD1 TRBV5-1 CASTPGQGFYGYTF TGCGCCAGCACCCCGGGACAGGGGTTCTATGGCTACACCTTC
TRBJ1-6 few - TRBV19 CASSHDTEALHF TGTGCCAGTAGCCACGACACCGAAGCTCTCCACTTT
TRBJ2-5 few - TRBV10-3 CAISDRGGEETQYF TGTGCCATCAGTGATAGGGGGGGCGAGGAGACCCAGTACTTC
TRBJ2-5 - TRBD1 TRBV6-1 CATWTGLSETQYF TGTGCCACCTGGACAGGGCTGTCAGAGACCCAGTACTTC
TRBJ2-7 once - TRBV6-6 CASSYSRDRYTYEQYF TGTGCCAGCAGTTACTCGAGAGACAGGTATACCTACGAGCAGTACTTC
TRBJ1-6 - - TRBV25-1 CASSDSPQYNSPLHF TGTGCCAGCAGTGACTCCCCCCAGTATAATTCACCCCTCCACTTT
TRBJ2-3 - - TRBV13 CASSSGAGAGDTQYF TGTGCCAGCAGCTCTGGTGCAGGGGCTGGAGATACGCAGTATTTT
TRBJ2-5 - - TRBV7-7 CASTPLRGETQYF TGTGCTAGCACTCCCCTACGGGGAGAGACCCAGTACTTC
TRBJ2-7 - TRBD1 TRBV5-5 CASSLGDRGYEQYF TGTGCCAGCAGCTTGGGGGACAGGGGATACGAGCAGTACTTC
TRBJ1-5 - TRBD1 TRBV15 CATSRRTGNSNQPQHF TGTGCCACCAGCAGACGGACAGGGAATAGCAATCAGCCCCAGCATTTT
TRBJ2-3 - - TRBV7-8 CASSLGAPSTDTQYF TGTGCCAGCAGCTTAGGGGCACCTAGCACAGATACGCAGTATTTT
TRBJ2-3 - - TRBV28 CASSLNDMRGYF TGTGCCAGCAGTTTGAATGACATGCGGGGGTATTTT
TRBJ2-7 - - TRBV5-1 CASSFGVSLYEQYF TGCGCCAGCAGCTTCGGAGTATCCCTATACGAGCAGTACTTC
TRBJ1-4 few - TRBV2 CASSEALRTIATNEKLFF TGTGCCAGCAGTGAAGCGCTTCGCACTATTGCAACTAATGAAAAACTGTTTTTT
TRBJ1-5 once - TRBV6-1 CASSEAPPEGPPQHF TGTGCCAGCAGTGAAGCCCCCCCGGAGGGTCCGCCCCAGCATTTT
TRBJ2-3 - TRBD1 TRBV6-5 CASKTGGSRDTQYF TGTGCCAGCAAGACAGGGGGCTCGAGAGATACGCAGTATTTT
TRBJ1-1 - TRBD1 TRBV6-5 CATRQGITEAFF TGTGCCACCCGACAGGGGATCACTGAAGCTTTCTTT
TRBJ2-5 few TRBD2 TRBV10-3 CAISPSRGGGLAETQYF TGTGCCATCAGCCCGAGTCGGGGCGGGGGGCTGGCTGAGACCCAGTACTTC
TRBJ2-5 few - TRBV5-1 CASSLTTASETQYF TGCGCCAGCAGCTTGACGACAGCCAGTGAGACCCAGTACTTC
TRBJ1-1 - - TRBV6-1 CASSPPGSSRAEAFF TGTGCCAGCAGTCCCCCGGGGAGCTCTCGCGCTGAAGCTTTCTTT
TRBJ2-7 - TRBD2 TRBV7-9 CASSPIPSGGEQYF TGTGCCAGCAGCCCGATACCTAGCGGAGGAGAGCAGTACTTC
TRBJ2-1 - TRBD2 TRBV28 CASSRNSGGSYNEQFF TGTGCCAGCAGTCGTAATAGCGGGGGCTCCTACAATGAGCAGTTCTTC
TRBJ2-7 - - TRBV1 CTSSPRLAGGGEQYF TGCACCAGCAGCCCCAGACTAGCGGGAGGGGGTGAGCAGTACTTC
TRBJ2-4 few TRBD2 TRBV23-1 CASGLRGVGLAGGGIGNIQYF TGCGCCAGCGGACTTCGCGGAGTGGGACTAGCGGGGGGCGGGATCGGAAACATTCAGTACTTC
TRBJ2-1 few TRBD1 TRBV7-9 CSSSPAGWTGEDEQFF TGTTCCAGCAGCCCAGCAGGATGGACAGGGGAAGACGAGCAGTTCTTC
TRBJ2-2 - TRBD2 TRBV5-1 CASSLAASGSTGELFF TGCGCCAGCAGCTTGGCGGCTAGCGGGAGCACCGGGGAGCTGTTTTTT
TRBJ2-7 - TRBD1 TRBV13 CASSWAGTGAYYEQYF TGTGCCAGCAGCTGGGCCGGGACAGGGGCTTACTACGAGCAGTACTTC
TRBJ2-5 few TRBD2 TRBV7-9 CASSGTGLAEQETQYF TGTGCCAGCAGCGGCACGGGACTAGCCGAACAAGAGACCCAGTACTTC
TRBJ2-7 - TRBD1 TRBV19 CASSDRGSDYEQYF TGTGCCAGTAGCGACAGGGGGTCAGACTACGAGCAGTACTTC
TRBJ1-5 - TRBD1 TRBV2 CASSLGQLGRNQPQHF TGTGCCAGCAGTTTGGGACAGCTTGGCCGCAATCAGCCCCAGCATTTT